The rows below give T cell receptor beta chains drawn from one sample of a study of blood T cell repertoires in COVID-19. Only in-frame clones appear in the TCRdb table, and some are missing; sequencing was by immunoSEQ multiplex PCR. The sample has roughly 190,000 clones; around 84% are singletons. Source material: peripheral blood. Every receptor here comes from a man aged 25-45 years with active or convalescent COVID-19. Each CDR3 is given with its conserved first and last residue. D genes are given only for firm matches.

CASSQVDLGLATYNEQFF	TRBV4-1	18	.	TRBJ2-1
CASSLIQYHAYGYTF	TRBV5-6	15	.	TRBJ1-2
CASSLRQVQTDSQYF	TRBV19	15	.	TRBJ2-3
CASSGGPGWTDTQYF	TRBV19	15	TRBD2	TRBJ2-3
CASSGEAGTEDNEKLFF	TRBV7-9	17	TRBD1	TRBJ1-4
CASSYSSDRGSGYTF	TRBV6-6	15	TRBD1	TRBJ1-2
CASSPNLDTQYF	TRBV2	12	.	TRBJ2-3
CASSKGGQGNEQYF	TRBV7-9	14	TRBD1	TRBJ2-7
CASSYFSGQSNQPQHF	TRBV6-2/TRBV6-3	16	.	TRBJ1-5
CASRHNGANEQFF	TRBV12-3/TRBV12-4	13	.	TRBJ2-1
CATSRDYSRPLHF	TRBV15	13	.	TRBJ1-6
CASRVGVLEAFF	TRBV12-3/TRBV12-4	12	.	TRBJ1-1
CASSSGQGPGYTF	TRBV28	13	TRBD1	TRBJ1-2
CAWSPGLAGGYQETQYF	TRBV30	17	TRBD2	TRBJ2-5
CASSVDSAGGDPGYTF	TRBV9	16	TRBD1	TRBJ1-2
CAISEGTGGEKLFF	TRBV10-3	14	TRBD1	TRBJ1-4
CASSPQTGSPLHF	TRBV19	13	.	TRBJ1-6
CASSLYQGGQPQHF	TRBV5-5	14	.	TRBJ1-5
CASSLAGVNEQFF	TRBV5-1	13	.	TRBJ2-1
CASRTVPEQFF	TRBV6-4	11	.	TRBJ2-1
CASSSDSGSIDTQYF	TRBV19	15	TRBD2	TRBJ2-3
CASSAQGATNEKLFF	TRBV7-9	15	TRBD1	TRBJ1-4
CASSLQGTTEAFF	TRBV28	13	.	TRBJ1-1
CASSLLYDTQYF	TRBV7-9	12	.	TRBJ2-3
CASSQDDSSNSPLHF	TRBV14	15	.	TRBJ1-6
CASSQGTSGQNEQFF	TRBV4-1	15	TRBD2	TRBJ2-1
CAWGQGVGNTIYF	TRBV30	13	TRBD1	TRBJ1-3
CASSHTGQGQDNEQFF	TRBV28	16	TRBD1	TRBJ2-1
CATSAVTGELFF	TRBV24-1	12	.	TRBJ2-2